A selection of T cell receptor beta chains follows, all from one sample in a study of regulatory T cells in long-lasting Graves disease. TCRdb reprocessed the multiplex PCR reads via MiXCR and lists one record per CDR3 protein. The sample records approximately 540,000 distinct CDR3 sequences, 12% being singletons. This same sample was also part of a study on T cells in Graves' hyperthyroidism and ophthalmopathy.

This material consisted of peripheral blood mononuclear cells (PBMCs), taken at new diagnosis, from a patient treated with antithyroid drugs. These TCRs come from a woman in her twenties or thirties with Graves disease. CDR3s include the opening cysteine and the closing phenylalanine or tryptophan. Fields, in order: CDR3 length, V gene, J gene, CDR3 protein.

CDR3 length: 15
V gene: TRBV2
J gene: TRBJ2-2
CDR3 protein: CASMDEAGATGELFF

CDR3 length: 15
V gene: TRBV18
J gene: TRBJ2-3
CDR3 protein: CASSPRGRLTDTQYF

CDR3 length: 13
V gene: TRBV25-1
J gene: TRBJ2-1
CDR3 protein: CASSALAFNEQFF

CDR3 length: 11
V gene: TRBV13
J gene: TRBJ1-1
CDR3 protein: CASSLVTEAFF

CDR3 length: 11
V gene: TRBV5-4
J gene: TRBJ2-2
CDR3 protein: CANSFSGELFF

CDR3 length: 16
V gene: TRBV7-9
J gene: TRBJ1-1
CDR3 protein: CASSLRGGGENTEAFF

CDR3 length: 12
V gene: TRBV6-1
J gene: TRBJ1-2
CDR3 protein: CASSGQVYGYTF

CDR3 length: 14
V gene: TRBV7-2
J gene: TRBJ2-1
CDR3 protein: CASSLGREFAEQFF

CDR3 length: 17
V gene: TRBV16
J gene: TRBJ2-3
CDR3 protein: CASSPYSSRGLTDTQYF

CDR3 length: 13
V gene: TRBV7-9
J gene: TRBJ1-1
CDR3 protein: CASSLEQRTEAFF

CDR3 length: 14
V gene: TRBV6-1
J gene: TRBJ2-5
CDR3 protein: CASSHGTAAETQYF

CDR3 length: 13
V gene: TRBV20-1
J gene: TRBJ2-7
CDR3 protein: CSARRTGIYEQYF

CDR3 length: 15
V gene: TRBV12-3/TRBV12-4
J gene: TRBJ1-5
CDR3 protein: CASSAYPYYAQPQHF

CDR3 length: 13
V gene: TRBV29-1
J gene: TRBJ2-3
CDR3 protein: CSVDEGNADTQYF

CDR3 length: 13
V gene: TRBV29-1
J gene: TRBJ2-1
CDR3 protein: CSVLDRGPNEQFF

CDR3 length: 15
V gene: TRBV27
J gene: TRBJ2-7
CDR3 protein: CASRVGLAGVYEQYF

CDR3 length: 14
V gene: TRBV18
J gene: TRBJ1-1
CDR3 protein: CASSRQGTNTEAFF

CDR3 length: 14
V gene: TRBV6-1
J gene: TRBJ1-2
CDR3 protein: CASKSRGGEYGYTF

CDR3 length: 17
V gene: TRBV7-8
J gene: TRBJ2-1
CDR3 protein: CASSLVTSPLIHDEQFF

CDR3 length: 13
V gene: TRBV29-1
J gene: TRBJ2-3
CDR3 protein: CSVEGGGTDTQYF

CDR3 length: 16
V gene: TRBV7-8
J gene: TRBJ2-3
CDR3 protein: CASRRTSGSNTDTQYF

CDR3 length: 14
V gene: TRBV15
J gene: TRBJ1-4
CDR3 protein: CATSSRTPLEKLFF

CDR3 length: 18
V gene: TRBV7-3
J gene: TRBJ2-3
CDR3 protein: CASTLLPGQSSVPDTQYF

CDR3 length: 16
V gene: TRBV5-8
J gene: TRBJ2-2
CDR3 protein: CASSNRRVSGAGELFF

CDR3 length: 14
V gene: TRBV29-1
J gene: TRBJ2-2
CDR3 protein: CSVEEGGGTGELFF

CDR3 length: 15
V gene: TRBV11-2
J gene: TRBJ1-2
CDR3 protein: CASSVLGDRYYGYTF

CDR3 length: 15
V gene: TRBV4-1
J gene: TRBJ1-2
CDR3 protein: CASSLGTGENYGYTF